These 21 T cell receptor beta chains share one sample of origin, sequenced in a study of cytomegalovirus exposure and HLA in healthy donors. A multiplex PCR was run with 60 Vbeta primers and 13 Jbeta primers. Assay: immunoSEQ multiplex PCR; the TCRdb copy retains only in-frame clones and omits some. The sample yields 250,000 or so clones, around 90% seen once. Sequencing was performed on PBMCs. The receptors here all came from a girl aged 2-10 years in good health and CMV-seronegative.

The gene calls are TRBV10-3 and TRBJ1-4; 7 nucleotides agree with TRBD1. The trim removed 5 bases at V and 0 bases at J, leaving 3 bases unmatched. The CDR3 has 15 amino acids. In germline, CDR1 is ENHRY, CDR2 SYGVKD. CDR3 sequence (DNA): TGTGCCATCAGTCGGGACAGCACAACTAATGAAAAACTGTTTTTT. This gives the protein CAISRDSTTNEKLFF.

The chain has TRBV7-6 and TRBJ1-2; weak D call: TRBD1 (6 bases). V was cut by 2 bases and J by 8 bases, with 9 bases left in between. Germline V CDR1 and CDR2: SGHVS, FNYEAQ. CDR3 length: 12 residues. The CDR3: CASSLKTGGYTF. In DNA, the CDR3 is TGTGCCAGCAGCTTAAAAACAGGGGGCTACACCTTC.

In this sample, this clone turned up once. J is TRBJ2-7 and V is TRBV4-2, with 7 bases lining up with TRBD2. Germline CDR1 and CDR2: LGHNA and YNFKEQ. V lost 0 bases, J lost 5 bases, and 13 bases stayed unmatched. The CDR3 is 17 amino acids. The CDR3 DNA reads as TGTGCCAGCAGCCAAGATTTAAGGGCGGGAGTCGTGGACGAGCAGTACTTC. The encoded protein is CASSQDLRAGVVDEQYF.

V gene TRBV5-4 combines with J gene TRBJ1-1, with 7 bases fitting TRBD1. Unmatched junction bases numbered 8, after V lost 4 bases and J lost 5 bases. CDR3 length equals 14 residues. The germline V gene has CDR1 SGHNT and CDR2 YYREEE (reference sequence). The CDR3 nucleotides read TGTGCCAGCAGCCGGGAGGGGGCTGGGACTGAAGCTTTCTTT. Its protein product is CASSREGAGTEAFF.

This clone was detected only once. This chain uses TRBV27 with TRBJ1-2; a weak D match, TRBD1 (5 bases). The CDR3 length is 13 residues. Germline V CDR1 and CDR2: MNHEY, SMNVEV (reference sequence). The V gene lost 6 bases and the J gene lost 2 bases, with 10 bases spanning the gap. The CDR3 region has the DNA TGTGCCAGCAGACGAGACAGAAACTATGGCTACACCTTC. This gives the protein CASRRDRNYGYTF.

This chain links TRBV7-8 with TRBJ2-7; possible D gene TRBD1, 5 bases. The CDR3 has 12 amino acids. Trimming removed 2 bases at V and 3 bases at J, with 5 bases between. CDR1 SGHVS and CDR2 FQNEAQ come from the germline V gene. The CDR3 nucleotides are TGTGCCAGCAGCTTACAGGGCTACGAGCAGTACTTC. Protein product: CASSLQGYEQYF.

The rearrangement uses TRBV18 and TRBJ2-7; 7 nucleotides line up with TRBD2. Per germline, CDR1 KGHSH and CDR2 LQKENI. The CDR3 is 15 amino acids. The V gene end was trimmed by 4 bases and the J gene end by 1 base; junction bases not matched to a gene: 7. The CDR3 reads CASSRASSGSYEQYF. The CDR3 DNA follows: TGTGCCAGCTCACGAGCGTCTAGCGGTTCCTACGAGCAGTACTTC.

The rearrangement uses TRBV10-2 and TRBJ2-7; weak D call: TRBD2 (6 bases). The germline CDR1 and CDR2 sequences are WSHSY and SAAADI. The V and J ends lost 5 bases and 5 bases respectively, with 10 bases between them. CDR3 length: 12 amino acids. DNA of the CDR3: TGCGCCAGCAGTACCGGGAGCCACGAGCAGTACTTC. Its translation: CASSTGSHEQYF.

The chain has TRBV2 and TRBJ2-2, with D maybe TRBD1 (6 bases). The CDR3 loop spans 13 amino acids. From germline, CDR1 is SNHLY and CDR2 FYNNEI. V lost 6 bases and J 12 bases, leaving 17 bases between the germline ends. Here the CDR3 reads CASRRDIPLKLFF. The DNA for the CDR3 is TGTGCCAGCAGGAGGGACATCCCCCTGAAGCTGTTTTTT. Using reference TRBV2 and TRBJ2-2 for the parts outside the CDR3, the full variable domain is EPEVTQTPSHQVTQMGQEVILRCVPISNHLYFYWYRQILGQKVEFLVSFYNNEISEKSEIFDDQFSVERPDGSNFTLKIRSTKLEDSAMYFCASRRDIPLKLFFGEGSRLTVL.

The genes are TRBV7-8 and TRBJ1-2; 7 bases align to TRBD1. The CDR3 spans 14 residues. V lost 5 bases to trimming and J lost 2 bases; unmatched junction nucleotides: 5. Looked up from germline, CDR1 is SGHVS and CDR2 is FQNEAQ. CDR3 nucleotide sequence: TGTGCCAGCAGCCCCGGGACAGCGAACTATGGCTACACCTTC. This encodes CASSPGTANYGYTF.

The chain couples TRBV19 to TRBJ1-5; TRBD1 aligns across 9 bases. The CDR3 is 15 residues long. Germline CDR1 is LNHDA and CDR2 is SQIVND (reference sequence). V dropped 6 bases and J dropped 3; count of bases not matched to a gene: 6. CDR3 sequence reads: CASSIGTGLNQPQHF. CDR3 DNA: TGTGCCAGTAGCATCGGGACAGGGCTCAATCAGCCCCAGCATTTT.

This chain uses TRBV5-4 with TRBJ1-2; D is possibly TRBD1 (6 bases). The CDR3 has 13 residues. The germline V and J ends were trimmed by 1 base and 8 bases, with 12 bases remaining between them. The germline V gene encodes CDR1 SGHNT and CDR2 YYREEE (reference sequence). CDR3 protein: CASSLIWGQGYTF. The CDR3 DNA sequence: TGTGCCAGCAGCTTGATCTGGGGGCAAGGCTACACCTTC. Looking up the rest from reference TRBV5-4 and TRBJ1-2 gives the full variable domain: ETGVTQSPTHLIKTRGQQVTLRCSSQSGHNTVSWYQQALGQGPQFIFQYYREEENGRGNFPPRFSGLQFPNYSSELNVNALELDDSALYLCASSLIWGQGYTFGSGTRLTVV.

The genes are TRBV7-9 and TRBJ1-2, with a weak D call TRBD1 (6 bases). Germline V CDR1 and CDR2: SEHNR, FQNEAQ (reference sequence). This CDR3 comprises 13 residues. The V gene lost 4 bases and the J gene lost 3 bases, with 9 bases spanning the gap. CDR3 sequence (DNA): TGTGCCAGCAGCTCAGGGGTCTACTATGGCTACACCTTC. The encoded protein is CASSSGVYYGYTF.

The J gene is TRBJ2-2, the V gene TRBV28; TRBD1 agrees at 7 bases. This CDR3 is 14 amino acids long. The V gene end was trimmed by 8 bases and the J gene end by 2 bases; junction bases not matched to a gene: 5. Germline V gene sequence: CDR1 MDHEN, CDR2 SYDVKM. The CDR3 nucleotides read TGTGCCAGCCTTGACAGGGCCAACACCGGGGAGCTGTTTTTT. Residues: CASLDRANTGELFF.

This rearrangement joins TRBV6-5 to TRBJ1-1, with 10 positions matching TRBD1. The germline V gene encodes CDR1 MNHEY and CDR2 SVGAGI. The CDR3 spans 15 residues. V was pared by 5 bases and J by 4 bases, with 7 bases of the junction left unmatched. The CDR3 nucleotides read TGTGCCAGCAGTCCTCCGGGACAGGGGCGCACTGAAGCTTTCTTT. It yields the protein CASSPPGQGRTEAFF.

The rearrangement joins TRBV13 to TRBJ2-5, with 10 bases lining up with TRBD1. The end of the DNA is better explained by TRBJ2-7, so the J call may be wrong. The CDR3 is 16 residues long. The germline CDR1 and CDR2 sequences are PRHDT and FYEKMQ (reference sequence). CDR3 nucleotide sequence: TGTGCCAGCAGTTTCGACAGGGGGCATTCACACTACGAGCAGTACTTC. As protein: CASSFDRGHSHYEQYF.

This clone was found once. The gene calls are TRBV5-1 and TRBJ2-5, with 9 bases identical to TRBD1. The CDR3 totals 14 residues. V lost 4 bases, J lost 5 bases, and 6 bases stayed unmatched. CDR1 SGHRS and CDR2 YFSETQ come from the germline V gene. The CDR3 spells CASSPGQGRETQYF. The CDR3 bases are TGCGCCAGCAGCCCGGGACAGGGTCGGGAGACCCAGTACTTC.

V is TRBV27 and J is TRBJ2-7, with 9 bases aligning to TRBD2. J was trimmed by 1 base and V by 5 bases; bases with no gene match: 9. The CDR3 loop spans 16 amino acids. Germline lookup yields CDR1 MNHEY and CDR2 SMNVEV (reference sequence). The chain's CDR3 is CASSRSSGVGSYEQYF. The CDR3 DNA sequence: TGTGCCAGCAGTCGGTCTAGCGGGGTGGGATCCTACGAGCAGTACTTC.

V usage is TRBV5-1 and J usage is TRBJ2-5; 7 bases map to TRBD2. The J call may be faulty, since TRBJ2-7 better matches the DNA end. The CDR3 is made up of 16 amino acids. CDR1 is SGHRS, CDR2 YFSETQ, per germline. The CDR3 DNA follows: TGCGCCAGCAGCTTGGACTCTAGCGGCTTCTCCTACGAGCAGTACTTC. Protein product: CASSLDSSGFSYEQYF.

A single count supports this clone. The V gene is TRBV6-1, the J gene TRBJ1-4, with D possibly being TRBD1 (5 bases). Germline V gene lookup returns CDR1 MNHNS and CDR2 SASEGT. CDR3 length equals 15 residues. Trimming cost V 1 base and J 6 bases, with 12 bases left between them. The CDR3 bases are TGTGCCAGCAGTGAAGGGCAGGGAGGGTATGAAAAACTGTTTTTT. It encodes CASSEGQGGYEKLFF.

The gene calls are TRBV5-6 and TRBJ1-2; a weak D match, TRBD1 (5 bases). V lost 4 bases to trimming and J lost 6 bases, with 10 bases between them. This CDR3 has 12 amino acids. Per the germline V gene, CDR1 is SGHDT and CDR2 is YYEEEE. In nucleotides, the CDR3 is TGTGCCAGCAGCGGGGGGAGTCATGGCTACACCTTC. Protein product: CASSGGSHGYTF.